The 18 T cell receptor beta chains reported below all come from one sample, sequenced in a study of regulatory T cells in long-lasting Graves disease. As for time point: newly diagnosed GD, antithyroid drugs for less than 3 months. PBMC RNA served as the TCR library source. The authors built TCR beta libraries using iRepertoire HTBI primers and Arm-PCR of CDR3 regions. TCRdb itself ran the multiplex PCR reads through MiXCR, one entry per CDR3 protein. The sample has approximately 480,000 distinct CDR3 sequences; under 20% are singletons. The data were also submitted as part of a second study, on T cells in Graves' hyperthyroidism and ophthalmopathy.

Sequenced material: peripheral blood mononuclear cells (PBMCs), taken at new diagnosis, from a patient treated with antithyroid drugs. Every receptor here comes from a man between 35 and 55 years old with Graves disease.

The rearrangement uses TRBV4-1 and TRBJ1-1, with unresolved D. The CDR3 spans 14 residues. V gave up 1 base and J gave up 0 bases, with 6 bases separating them. Germline V lookup: CDR1 MGHRA, CDR2 YSYEKL. CDR3 coding DNA: TGCGCCAGCAGCCAAGCTGGGCTGAACACTGAAGCTTTCTTT. Its translation is CASSQAGLNTEAFF.

The CDR3 DNA reads TGCGCCAGCAGCCCCCGGGACAGCACTAATGAAAAACTGTTTTTT. This translates into CASSPRDSTNEKLFF. The V and J genes are TRBV5-1 and TRBJ1-4; 7 bases map to TRBD1. Per germline, CDR1 SGHRS and CDR2 YFSETQ. This CDR3 has 15 amino acids. V was clipped by 4 bases and J by 2 bases; unmatched bases: 5.

There are a few counts of this clonotype. The chain joins TRBV20-1 to TRBJ2-7, with TRBD2 matching over 7 bases. J lost 7 bases, V lost 5 bases, and 17 bases had no gene match. CDR3 length: 15 amino acids. CDR1 is DFQATT and CDR2 is SNEGSKA in the germline V gene (reference sequence). CDR3 nucleotides: TGCAGTGCTGGGGGGGGAGGGAGCCAGTCGGGGGAGCAGTACTTC. Translated: CSAGGGGSQSGEQYF.

In this sample, this clonotype turned up many times. The gene calls are TRBV4-1 and TRBJ2-7; 9 nucleotides match TRBD1. CDR1 is MGHRA and CDR2 is YSYEKL in the germline V gene. CDR3 length: 17 residues. V trimming: 4 bases; J trimming: 5 bases; junction bases outside the gene matches: 15. The CDR3 nucleotides are TGCGCCAGCAGCCCAGGAAACCATAGGGACAGGGATAACGAGCAGTACTTC. Translated: CASSPGNHRDRDNEQYF.

The table lists this clonotype with a few counts. The J gene is TRBJ2-3, the V gene TRBV29-1, with 10 bases that match TRBD2. The J segment lost 1 base and the V segment lost 6 bases, leaving 4 bases of the junction unmatched. The CDR3 has 14 residues. The germline V gene encodes CDR1 SQVTM and CDR2 ANQGSEA. The CDR3 DNA reads TGCAGCGTCGATGGACTAGCGGGCACAGATACGCAGTATTTT. Protein: CSVDGLAGTDTQYF.

This chain connects TRBV7-3 to TRBJ2-1, with 7 bases fitting TRBD2. CDR3 length: 17 residues. Trimming removed 1 base from V and 0 bases from J; junction bases left unmatched: 6. The germline gives CDR1 SGHTA, CDR2 FQGTGA. CDR3 amino acids: CASSLNPSGASYNEQFF. DNA for the CDR3: TGTGCCAGCAGCTTAAACCCTAGCGGTGCCTCCTACAATGAGCAGTTCTTC. Drawing the rest from reference TRBV7-3 and TRBJ2-1, the complete variable domain is GAGVSQTPSNKVTEKGKYVELRCDPISGHTALYWYRQSLGQGPEFLIYFQGTGAADDSGLPNDRFFAVRPEGSVSTLKIQRTERGDSAVYLCASSLNPSGASYNEQFFGPGTRLTVL.

This clonotype was seen at least ten times. This chain connects TRBV28 to TRBJ2-7, with 12 bases matching TRBD2. Germline CDR1 MDHEN, CDR2 SYDVKM. With V trimmed by 8 bases and J by 6 bases, 8 bases remained unmatched. This CDR3 is built from 14 residues. The DNA of the CDR3 is TGTGCCAGCGGATCTAGCGGGAGGGCCCCCGAGCAGTACTTC. This translates into CASGSSGRAPEQYF.

In regard to this clonotype: Possible read error: a much larger clone is one base away. This CDR3 is missing its conserved last phenylalanine or tryptophan, likely due to a read error. This CDR3 reads CSAREAGLRNQPQHL. CDR3 bases: TGCAGTGCTAGAGAGGCAGGGCTTAGGAATCAGCCCCAGCATCTT. The chain links TRBV20-1 to TRBJ1-5, with D possibly matching TRBD1 (5 bases). The CDR3 runs to 15 residues. V was clipped by 0 bases and J by 4 bases, with 13 bases between them. Germline V gene sequence: CDR1 DFQATT, CDR2 SNEGSKA (reference sequence).

In regard to this clonotype: Since a much larger clone is just one base distant, this may be a read error. V is TRBV6-1 and J is TRBJ2-5; D remains unclear. The CDR3 is made up of 13 amino acids. CDR1 and CDR2 (germline): MNHNS, SASEGT. V lost 6 bases and J 5 bases, leaving 13 bases between the germline ends. CDR3: CASRSLGWETQYF. Here the CDR3 DNA reads TGTGCCAGCAGATCCCTGGGATGGGAGACCCAGTACTTC.

In DNA, the CDR3 is TGTGCCAGTAGTGCCGGGACGGTGAATGAAAAACTGTTTTTT. Translated: CASSAGTVNEKLFF. This chain joins TRBV19 and TRBJ1-4; possible D gene TRBD1, 5 bases. V gave up 5 bases and J gave up 5 bases, with 12 bases separating them. CDR1 is LNHDA and CDR2 is SQIVND in the germline V gene (reference sequence). This CDR3 has 14 residues.

The V gene is TRBV7-9, the J gene TRBJ2-3, with D perhaps TRBD1 or TRBD2 (5 bases each). CDR3 length: 15 amino acids. The V end was cut by 8 bases, the J end by 2 bases, with 17 bases between. The germline gives CDR1 SEHNR, CDR2 FQNEAQ (reference sequence). The CDR3 region is CASLNEGLFTDTQYF. The CDR3 DNA follows: TGTGCCAGCCTCAACGAGGGGCTTTTCACAGATACGCAGTATTTT. Complete variable domain (other parts from reference TRBV7-9 and TRBJ2-3): DTGVSQNPRHKITKRGQNVTFRCDPISEHNRLYWYRQTLGQGPEFLTYFQNEAQLEKSRLLSDRFSAERPKGSFSTLEIQRTEQGDSAMYLCASLNEGLFTDTQYFGPGTRLTVL.

This chain uses TRBV30 with TRBJ2-4, with D unresolved. Germline CDR1 GTSNPN, CDR2 SVGIG (reference sequence). The germline V and J ends were trimmed by 1 base and 0 bases, with 13 bases remaining between them. The CDR3 runs to 16 residues. The CDR3 DNA reads TGTGCCTGGAGTGAGGATCCCAGGCAAGCCAAAAACATTCAGTACTTC. The encoded protein is CAWSEDPRQAKNIQYF.

Many counts were recorded for this clonotype. The chain recombines TRBV11-3 with TRBJ2-1, with a possible D match to TRBD2 (6 bases). This CDR3 comprises 15 residues. The germline V gene encodes CDR1 SGHNT and CDR2 YENEEA. Trimming pared 2 bases from V and 5 bases from J, leaving 13 bases between. CDR3 nucleotide sequence: TGTGCCAGCAGCTTATGGGGGGAAAACCACAATGAGCAGTTCTTC. Residues: CASSLWGENHNEQFF.

This clonotype has more than one count but fewer than ten. V is TRBV7-8 and J is TRBJ1-5; 8 bases are a match to TRBD1. The J segment lost 1 base and the V segment lost 5 bases, leaving 10 bases of the junction unmatched. Germline CDR1 reads SGHVS; CDR2 reads FQNEAQ. The CDR3 totals 17 residues. Here the CDR3 DNA reads TGTGCCAGCAGCCGAGGACAGGGAATGGTGAGCAATCAGCCCCAGCATTTT. As protein: CASSRGQGMVSNQPQHF.

This clonotype appeared a few times. The rearrangement joins TRBV6-9 to TRBJ2-7; 8 bases are shared with TRBD1. Per the germline V gene, CDR1 is MNHGY and CDR2 is SVAAGI. V shed 3 bases, J shed 0 bases, and the junction held 16 bases outside the gene matches. The CDR3 totals 19 residues. In nucleotides, the CDR3 is TGTGCCAGCAGTTACTCTGGCCCGGGACAGGTCGCTAGCTCCTACGAGCAGTACTTC. It specifies CASSYSGPGQVASSYEQYF.

This clonotype occurred a few times. V and J are TRBV7-9 and TRBJ1-1; 7 nucleotides align to TRBD1. With 0 bases clipped from V and 8 bases from J, the junction kept 3 bases outside the gene matches. The CDR3 consists of 13 residues. The germline CDR1 and CDR2 sequences are SEHNR and FQNEAQ (reference sequence). CDR3 in DNA: TGTGCCAGCAGCTTAGCAGGGGGACAGGAAGCTTTCTTT. Translating gives CASSLAGGQEAFF.

This clonotype came up many times. The chain uses TRBV25-1 and TRBJ2-3; 7 bases match TRBD2. The CDR3 has 16 amino acids. Germline values: CDR1 MGHDK, CDR2 SYGVNS. V lost 1 base and J lost 4; bases outside the gene matches: 8. CDR3 loop: CASSEWSGMSSDTQYF. In DNA, the CDR3 is TGTGCCAGCAGTGAATGGAGCGGGATGTCTTCAGATACGCAGTATTTT.

The chain carries TRBV15 and TRBJ2-2, with D uncertain. The CDR3 has 13 amino acids. Germline V gene lookup returns CDR1 LNHNV and CDR2 YYDKDF (reference sequence). The V end was cut by 0 bases, the J end by 5 bases, with 4 bases between. DNA of the CDR3: TGTGCCACCAGCAGAGATATAACCGGGGAGCTGTTTTTT. Amino acids: CATSRDITGELFF. Full variable domain (missing parts from reference TRBV15 and TRBJ2-2): DAMVIQNPRYQVTQFGKPVTLSCSQTLNHNVMYWYQQKSSQAPKLLFHYYDKDFNNEADTPDNFQSRRPNTSFCFLDIRSPGLGDTAMYLCATSRDITGELFFGEGSRLTVL.